Sequencing of this T cell receptor beta chain was carried out in a study of identical twins. Study-wide results and caveats: For out-of-frame beta sequences, excess twin sharing was weaker. In cord blood, abundant beta clonotypes had fewer insertions; memory showed no trend. Zero-insertion results could be subject to partial confounding by invariant MAIT and iNKT cells.

Each CDR3 protein gets one entry after TCRdb re-called the 5' RACE reads with MiXCR. The table lists some 760,000 distinct CDR3 sequences, 15% to 20% of them singletons. This clonotype turned up a few times. Its antigen remains unidentified. This sample also belongs to another study, concerning T cells expressing NK-cell markers. This second study says: Uncertainty persisted over the HCMV specificity of expanded NKG2C+ T cell clones.

The TCR was taken from a young woman in good health. The sequencing sample was made of PBMCs.

CDR3 nucleotide sequence: TGTGCCAGCAGTGAACAGGCCTACCAAGAGACCCAGTACTTC. Residues: CASSEQAYQETQYF. V gene TRBV2 combines with J gene TRBJ2-5; no clear D gene. Trimming took off 2 bases at V and 0 bases at J, with 7 bases between the two ends. CDR1 is SNHLY, CDR2 FYNNEI, per germline. This CDR3 is 14 amino acids long.